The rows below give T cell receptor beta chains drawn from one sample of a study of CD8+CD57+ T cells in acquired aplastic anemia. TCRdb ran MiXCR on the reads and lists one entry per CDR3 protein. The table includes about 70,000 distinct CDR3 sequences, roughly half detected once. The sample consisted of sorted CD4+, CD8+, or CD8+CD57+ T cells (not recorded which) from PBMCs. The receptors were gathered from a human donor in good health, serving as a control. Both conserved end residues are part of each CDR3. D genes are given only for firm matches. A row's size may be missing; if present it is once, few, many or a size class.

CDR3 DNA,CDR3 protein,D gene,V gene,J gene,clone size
TGTGCCAGCAGTTACTCGAGCCAGTTTAACAGGATTCAATCCTACGAGCAGTACTTC,CASSYSSQFNRIQSYEQYF,-,TRBV6-2/TRBV6-3,TRBJ2-7,-
TGTGCCACCAGCAGGGGGACAGGGACTCTCACTGAAGCTTTCTTT,CATSRGTGTLTEAFF,TRBD1,TRBV15,TRBJ1-1,-
TGCAGCGTGGGCCCGGGACAGGGCGTCGGGCAGTACTTC,CSVGPGQGVGQYF,TRBD1,TRBV29-1,TRBJ2-7,-
TGTGCCAGCAGCGTAGATACAGGGATCGAGCAGTACTTC,CASSVDTGIEQYF,-,TRBV9,TRBJ2-7,many
TGCAGCGTTGCCGGGACAGGGAGGAAAAAAAACACCGGGGAGCTGTTTTTT,CSVAGTGRKKNTGELFF,TRBD1,TRBV29-1,TRBJ2-2,-
TGCAGTGCCACCCCTTCACGGGAGTACTTC,CSATPSREYF,-,TRBV20-1,TRBJ2-7,once
TGTGTCAGCAGTGTGAAAGGGTCGAGCACTGAAGCTTTCTTT,CVSSVKGSSTEAFF,-,TRBV2,TRBJ1-1,-
TGTGCCAGCAGTTTATGGGGCGGGGTGCCCCATAGCAATCAGCCCCAGCATTTT,CASSLWGGVPHSNQPQHF,-,TRBV27,TRBJ1-5,-
TGCAGTGCTAGACTAGCGGGAGATTACAATGAGCAGTTCTTC,CSARLAGDYNEQFF,TRBD2,TRBV20-1,TRBJ2-1,many
TGTGCCAGCAGTTACGGGGGGGCCACAGATACGCAGTATTTT,CASSYGGATDTQYF,-,TRBV6-2/TRBV6-3,TRBJ2-3,many
TGTGCCAGCAGTCAACGTGGGAGGAATTCACCCCTCCACTTT,CASSQRGRNSPLHF,-,TRBV25-1,TRBJ1-6,-
TGCGCCAGCAGTCCCACTAGCGGAGCAACCTACGAGCAGTACTTC,CASSPTSGATYEQYF,TRBD2,TRBV10-1,TRBJ2-7,-
TGTGCCAGCAGCGGACCTGGGGCAGGGGAGGATGGCTACACCTTC,CASSGPGAGEDGYTF,-,TRBV7-2,TRBJ1-2,-
TGTGCCAGTAGTATCCCCGGCTATGGCAATCAGCCCCAGCATTTT,CASSIPGYGNQPQHF,-,TRBV19,TRBJ1-5,-
TGTGCCAGCAGCCCCCCCGTCGGTACGCAGTATTTT,CASSPPVGTQYF,-,TRBV10-1,TRBJ2-3,-
TGCAGTGCTAGAGGTCGACAGGGGTACTATGGCTACACCTTC,CSARGRQGYYGYTF,TRBD1,TRBV20-1,TRBJ1-2,-
TGTGCCATTTCGAGCGGCACTGAAGCTTTCTTT,CAISSGTEAFF,-,TRBV10-3,TRBJ1-1,-
TGTGCCAGCAGTTCTGGACCGGGGGAAGACGCTTTCTTT,CASSSGPGEDAFF,-,TRBV12-3/TRBV12-4,TRBJ1-1,-
TGTGCCAGCAGCTTTACTAGCGGGTGGGATACGCAGTATTTT,CASSFTSGWDTQYF,TRBD2,TRBV7-9,TRBJ2-3,-
TGTGCCACCAGCAGCTTCCGGGAGGGACAGGGGCCTAGCTCCTATAATTCACCCCTCCACTTT,CATSSFREGQGPSSYNSPLHF,TRBD1,TRBV15,TRBJ1-6,-
TGTGCCAGCAGCTCAGAGCCGTACACTGAAGCTTTCTTT,CASSSEPYTEAFF,-,TRBV9,TRBJ1-1,-
TGTGCCACCAGTGATTTAAACAGATCCTATGGCTACACCTTC,CATSDLNRSYGYTF,-,TRBV24-1,TRBJ1-2,-
TGCAGCGAACGAGGGACAGGTGGCACAGATACGCAGTATTTT,CSERGTGGTDTQYF,TRBD1,TRBV29-1,TRBJ2-3,-
TGCGCCAGCAGCTTGGACCCAGCGGGGTACGAGCAGTACTTC,CASSLDPAGYEQYF,TRBD2,TRBV10-2,TRBJ2-7,-
TGTGCCCTCCCCGCCGGAGACTATGGCTACACCTTC,CALPAGDYGYTF,-,TRBV2,TRBJ1-2,-
TGTGCCAGCAGTACAGGGGGCATTAATGAAAAACTGCTTTTT,CASSTGGINEKLLF,TRBD1,TRBV5-5,TRBJ1-4,-
TGTGCCACCAGCAGAGATGGGTCAACGACTGAAGCTTTCTTT,CATSRDGSTTEAFF,-,TRBV15,TRBJ1-1,once
TGTGCCAGCAAACTCCTCCCGGACACTGAAGCTTTCTTT,CASKLLPDTEAFF,-,TRBV25-1,TRBJ1-1,few
TGTGCCAGCAGCTTAGAACTCCTCGACATGGGGAAAGCTTTCTTT,CASSLELLDMGKAFF,-,TRBV7-9,TRBJ1-1,many
TGTGCCAGCAGCAACAGGGGGCCAGATACGCAGTATTTT,CASSNRGPDTQYF,TRBD1,TRBV7-9,TRBJ2-3,-
TGTGCCAGCAGCTTTCCAGGGAGCACAGATACGCAGTATTTT,CASSFPGSTDTQYF,-,TRBV7-9,TRBJ2-3,many
TGTGCCAGCAGTTCTGCGTCAGCGTACTTCAATGAGCAGTTCTTC,CASSSASAYFNEQFF,-,TRBV11-2,TRBJ2-1,many
TGTGCCACCAGCAGAGATAGGCTGAGCTATGGCTACACCTTC,CATSRDRLSYGYTF,-,TRBV15,TRBJ1-2,few
TGCGCCAGCAGTTATAGGACTAGCGGGGGACCAACCTACGAGCAGTACTTC,CASSYRTSGGPTYEQYF,TRBD2,TRBV10-2,TRBJ2-7,-
TGTGCCAGCAGTCAACAGGGGAGGAACGAGCAGTACTTC,CASSQQGRNEQYF,-,TRBV25-1,TRBJ2-7,-
TGTGCCAGCAGCACGGCCGACAGGGGGCTATACGATGAGCAGTTCTTC,CASSTADRGLYDEQFF,TRBD1,TRBV7-9,TRBJ2-1,many
TGTGCCAGCAGCTTACGTGGGGTGGCAACTAATGAAAAACTGTTTTTT,CASSLRGVATNEKLFF,-,TRBV7-6,TRBJ1-4,-
TGTGCCAGCAGCCCCGTTGACGGGATCGAGGATACGCAGTATTTT,CASSPVDGIEDTQYF,-,TRBV5-6,TRBJ2-3,-
TGTGCCAGCAGCTTAGTCTCTCTGTCCTACAATGAGCAGTTCTTC,CASSLVSLSYNEQFF,-,TRBV7-9,TRBJ2-1,many
TGTGCCAGCAGTGAACAAGAGACCCAGTACTTC,CASSEQETQYF,-,TRBV6-4,TRBJ2-5,many
TGTGCCAGCAGCTTAGCACTAGCGGTAACAGATACGCAGTATTTT,CASSLALAVTDTQYF,TRBD2,TRBV7-2,TRBJ2-3,-
TGTGCCAGCTCGACGCAGGGTCTCTATGGCTACACCTTC,CASSTQGLYGYTF,-,TRBV7-9,TRBJ1-2,medium-sized
TGTGCCAGCAGCTTAGCCGTACTACCCACAGATACGCAGTATTTT,CASSLAVLPTDTQYF,-,TRBV11-1,TRBJ2-3,few